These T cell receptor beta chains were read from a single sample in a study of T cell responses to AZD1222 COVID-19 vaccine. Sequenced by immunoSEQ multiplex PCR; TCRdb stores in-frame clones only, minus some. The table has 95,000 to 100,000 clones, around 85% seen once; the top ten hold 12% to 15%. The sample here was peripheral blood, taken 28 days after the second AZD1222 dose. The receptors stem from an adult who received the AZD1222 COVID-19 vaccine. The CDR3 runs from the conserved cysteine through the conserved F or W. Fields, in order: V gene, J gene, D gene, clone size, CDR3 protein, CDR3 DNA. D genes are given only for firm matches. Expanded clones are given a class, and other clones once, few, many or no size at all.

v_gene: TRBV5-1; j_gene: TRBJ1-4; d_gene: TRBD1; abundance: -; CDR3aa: CASSLALTGGEKLFF; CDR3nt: TGCGCCAGCAGCTTGGCCTTAACAGGGGGTGAAAAACTGTTTTTT
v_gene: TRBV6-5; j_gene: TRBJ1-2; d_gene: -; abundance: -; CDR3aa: CASSYDRIYGYTF; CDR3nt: TGTGCCAGCAGTTACGATCGGATCTATGGCTACACCTTC
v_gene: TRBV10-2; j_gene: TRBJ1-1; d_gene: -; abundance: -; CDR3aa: CASSSTLNTEAFF; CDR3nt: TGCGCCAGCAGCTCGACTCTGAACACTGAAGCTTTCTTT
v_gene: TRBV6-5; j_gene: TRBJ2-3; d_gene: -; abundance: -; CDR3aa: CASSRWAASTDTQYF; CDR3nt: TGTGCCAGCAGCCGGTGGGCGGCGAGCACAGATACGCAGTATTTT
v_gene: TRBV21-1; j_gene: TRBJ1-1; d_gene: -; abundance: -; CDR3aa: CASSRMSINTEAFF; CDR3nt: TGTGCCAGCAGCAGAATGAGTATTAACACTGAAGCTTTCTTT
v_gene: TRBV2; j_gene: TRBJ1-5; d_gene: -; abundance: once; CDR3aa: CASSGAGGNQPQHF; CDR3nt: TGTGCCAGCAGTGGAGCGGGTGGCAATCAGCCCCAGCATTTT
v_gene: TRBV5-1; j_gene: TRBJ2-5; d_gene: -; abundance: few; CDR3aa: CASSLAGDSETQYF; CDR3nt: TGCGCCAGCAGCTTGGCGGGGGATTCCGAGACCCAGTACTTC
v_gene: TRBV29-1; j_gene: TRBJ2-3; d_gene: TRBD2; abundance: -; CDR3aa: CSAGGLAGLSTDTQYF; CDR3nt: TGCAGCGCAGGAGGACTAGCGGGCCTAAGCACAGATACGCAGTATTTT
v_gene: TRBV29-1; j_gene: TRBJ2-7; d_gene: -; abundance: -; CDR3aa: CSVHPEDDSYEQYF; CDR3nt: TGCAGCGTCCACCCCGAGGACGACTCCTACGAGCAGTACTTC
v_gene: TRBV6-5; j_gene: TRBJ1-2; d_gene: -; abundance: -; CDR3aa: CASSSLSNYGYTF; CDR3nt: TGTGCCAGCAGTTCCTTATCCAACTATGGCTACACCTTC
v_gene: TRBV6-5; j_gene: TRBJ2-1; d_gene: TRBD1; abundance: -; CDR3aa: CASSTGTGPNNEQFF; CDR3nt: TGTGCCAGCAGTACAGGGACAGGTCCTAACAATGAGCAGTTCTTC
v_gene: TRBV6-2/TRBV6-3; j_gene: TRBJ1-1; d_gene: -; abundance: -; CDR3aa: CASSYGTQAFF; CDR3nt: TGTGCCAGCAGTTACGGGACACAGGCTTTCTTT
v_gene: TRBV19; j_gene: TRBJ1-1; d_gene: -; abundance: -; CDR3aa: CASSSWTAMNTEAFF; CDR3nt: TGTGCCAGTAGTTCTTGGACAGCTATGAACACTGAAGCTTTCTTT
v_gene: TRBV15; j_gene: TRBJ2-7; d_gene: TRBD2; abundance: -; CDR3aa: CATSRDLAGISYEQYF; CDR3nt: TGTGCCACCAGCAGAGATTTAGCGGGGATCTCCTACGAGCAGTACTTC
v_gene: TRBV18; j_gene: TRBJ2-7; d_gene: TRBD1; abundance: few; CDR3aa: CASSPRTGEPYEQYF; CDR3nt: TGTGCCAGCTCACCCCGGACAGGGGAGCCCTACGAGCAGTACTTC